Each of the 18 T cell receptor beta chains below was sequenced from the same sample in a study of shared clonotypes between healthy human individuals. Libraries were prepared by immunoSEQ multiplex PCR; TCRdb keeps only in-frame clonotypes and omits some of them. This sample yields fewer than 600,000 clones, of which around 77% are seen a single time; 12% belongs to the top ten. The sample was PBMCs. The receptors come from a woman aged 40 to 55 in good health. Some clones in this sample may be carry-over from other donors' samples.

The chain carries TRBV6-4 and TRBJ2-3, with 13 bases fitting TRBD2. This CDR3 is built from 15 residues. The V gene's germline CDR1 is MRHNA and CDR2 SNTAGT. V lost 6 bases and J lost 2; bases outside the gene matches: 2. The CDR3 bases are TGTGCCAGCAGCGGGACTAGCGGGACCACAGATACGCAGTATTTT. Translation: CASSGTSGTTDTQYF.

This clone was seen just once. The rearrangement uses TRBV15 and TRBJ1-1; D is ambiguous. The germline V gene encodes CDR1 LNHNV and CDR2 YYDKDF (reference sequence). The CDR3 is 16 amino acids. Between the trimmed V and J ends, which lost 1 base and 1 base, there was a span of 13 bases. The CDR3 loop reads CATSRGLNVQNTEAFF. CDR3 sequence (DNA): TGTGCCACCAGCAGAGGCCTGAACGTTCAGAACACTGAAGCTTTCTTT.

With regard to this clone: A read error likely explains this, since a far larger clone differs by one base. This sample also contains other DNA sequences that code for the same CDR3. The chain couples TRBV29-1 to TRBJ2-7; D possibly uses TRBD1 or TRBD2 (5 bases each). The CDR3 consists of 15 residues. Per the germline V gene, CDR1 is SQVTM and CDR2 is ANQGSEA. V lost 1 base to trimming and J lost 3 bases, with 16 bases between them. DNA of the CDR3: TGCAGCGTTGAAGCAGGGACGGGGTCAAGCTACGAGCAGTACTTC. Translating it yields CSVEAGTGSSYEQYF.

This clone was detected only a few times. The same CDR3 also results from other DNA sequences found in this sample. The CDR3 reads CAISEDMSNQPQHF. The CDR3 region has the DNA TGTGCCATCAGTGAAGACATGAGCAATCAGCCCCAGCATTTT. The chain couples TRBV10-3 to TRBJ1-5; D gene unclear. This CDR3 is 14 amino acids long. Trimming took 3 bases from V and 1 from J, leaving 7 bases between them. CDR1 is ENHRY, CDR2 SYGVKD, per germline.

The genes are TRBV30 and TRBJ2-3, with D perhaps TRBD1 (6 bases). The CDR3 has 14 amino acids. Trimming cost V 2 bases and J 3 bases, with 12 bases left between them. Germline assignment: CDR1 GTSNPN and CDR2 SVGIG (reference sequence). The CDR3 here is CAWSRETGTDTQYF. The CDR3 nucleotides read TGTGCCTGGAGTAGGGAGACAGGAACAGATACGCAGTATTTT.

This CDR3 is CSVGGQNEQFF. The DNA of the CDR3 is TGCAGCGTTGGGGGCCAAAATGAGCAGTTCTTC. The rearrangement uses TRBV29-1 and TRBJ2-1, with D possibly matching TRBD1 (5 bases). V was pared by 4 bases and J by 7 bases, with 8 bases between. CDR3 size: 11 residues. Germline loops: CDR1 SQVTM, CDR2 ANQGSEA.

Notes on this clone: This likely reflects a read error, since a far larger clone is one base away. The rearrangement joins TRBV2 to TRBJ2-7; TRBD2 matches at 14 bases. Trimming cost V 6 bases and J 6 bases; bases outside gene matches: 1. This CDR3 has 13 residues. The germline gives CDR1 SNHLY, CDR2 FYNNEI. DNA for the CDR3: TGTGCCAGCAGCGGACTAGCGGGAGGCGAGCAGTACTTC. It is translated as CASSGLAGGEQYF.

This clone occurred many times. CDR3 DNA sequence: TGTGCCTTCCGTGGTGTGCAGTACTTC. Its protein is CAFRGVQYF. The V and J genes are TRBV30 and TRBJ2-7; D gene uncertain. V lost 7 bases and J 9 bases, leaving 10 bases between the germline ends. The CDR3 loop spans 9 amino acids. Germline V lookup: CDR1 GTSNPN, CDR2 SVGIG (reference sequence).

With regard to this clone: In the same sample, other DNA sequences code for this CDR3. This chain links TRBV30 with TRBJ2-3, with D perhaps matching TRBD2 (5 bases). Trimming took off 3 bases at V and 5 bases at J, with 12 bases between the two ends. CDR1 GTSNPN and CDR2 SVGIG come from the germline V gene (reference sequence). This CDR3 is 13 amino acids long. CDR3 residues: CAWSPGLKDTQYF. CDR3 bases: TGTGCCTGGAGCCCTGGACTTAAAGATACGCAGTATTTT.

The CDR3 nucleotides read TGCGCCAGCAGCCAAGATCCAACAGATGGAAACACCATATATTTT. Its translation is CASSQDPTDGNTIYF. The chain combines TRBV4-1 with TRBJ1-3; D gene ambiguous. This CDR3 contains 15 residues. Per the germline V gene, CDR1 is MGHRA and CDR2 is YSYEKL. Trimming removed 0 bases from V and 3 bases from J, with 9 bases in between.

CDR3: CATSSDRSDTQYF. CDR3 nucleotides: TGTGCCACCAGCAGTGACAGGTCAGATACGCAGTATTTT. V gene TRBV15 combines with J gene TRBJ2-3, with D possibly being TRBD1 (6 bases). The CDR3 covers 13 residues. The V gene lost 3 bases and the J gene lost 4 bases, with 8 bases spanning the gap. CDR1 and CDR2 (germline): LNHNV, YYDKDF (reference sequence).

The gene calls are TRBV30 and TRBJ2-3, with 7 nucleotides matching TRBD2. V dropped 5 bases and J dropped 5; count of bases not matched to a gene: 10. CDR1 is GTSNPN, CDR2 SVGIG, per germline (reference sequence). There are 14 residues in the CDR3. The CDR3 sequence: CAWEQTSKLDTQYF. CDR3 DNA: TGTGCCTGGGAACAGACTAGCAAGCTAGATACGCAGTATTTT.

This clone appeared a single time. Given a much more abundant clone one base away, this may be a read error. The DNA for the CDR3 is TGCAGCGTTGGTAAGGCCACCGATGAAAAACTGTTTTTT. It codes for CSVGKATDEKLFF. This chain joins TRBV29-1 and TRBJ1-4; unclear D gene. Germline V gene data show CDR1 as SQVTM and CDR2 as ANQGSEA. V shed 4 bases and J shed 6 bases, with 12 bases lying between them. The CDR3 loop spans 13 amino acids.

Notes on this clone: The sample contains more than one DNA sequence encoding this CDR3. CDR3 DNA sequence: TGTGCCAGCAGCTTTGGTCGGTACAATGAGCAGTTCTTC. Residues: CASSFGRYNEQFF. This chain joins TRBV7-2 and TRBJ2-1; D not resolved. Germline CDR1 SGHTA, CDR2 FQGNSA. Trimming stripped 3 bases from V and 4 bases from J, with 7 bases between. The length of the CDR3 is 13 residues.

This clone has just one count. This likely traces to a read error, being one base from a far larger clone. The J gene is TRBJ2-7, the V gene TRBV28; 11 bases match TRBD2. The trim removed 6 bases at V and 3 bases at J, leaving 10 bases unmatched. The CDR3 spans 16 residues. Per the germline V gene, CDR1 is MDHEN and CDR2 is SYDVKM. The CDR3 bases are TGTGCCAGCAGAAATATAGCGGGAGGGCGTCACTACGAGCAGTACTTC. Its translation: CASRNIAGGRHYEQYF.

This clone was observed a few times. V usage is TRBV21-1 and J usage is TRBJ2-7; TRBD1 is the table's D call, not checked against the DNA. TRBV21-1 is reported as a pseudogene. The CDR3 loop spans 11 amino acids. CDR3 protein: CASSPRHKQYF. DNA for the CDR3: TGTGCCAGCAGCCCACGTCACAAGCAGTACTTC.

This chain joins TRBV7-9 and TRBJ2-7; 9 bases are shared with TRBD1. CDR1 SEHNR and CDR2 FQNEAQ come from the germline V gene (reference sequence). There are 15 residues in the CDR3. V was clipped by 5 bases and J by 7 bases; unmatched bases: 12. The CDR3 region has the DNA TGTGCCAGCAGCCCCGCCTGGGACAGGGCCCGTGAGCAGTACTTC. Translation gives CASSPAWDRAREQYF. The full variable domain, with the rest looked up from reference TRBV7-9 and TRBJ2-7, is DTGVSQNPRHKITKRGQNVTFRCDPISEHNRLYWYRQTLGQGPEFLTYFQNEAQLEKSRLLSDRFSAERPKGSFSTLEIQRTEQGDSAMYLCASSPAWDRAREQYFGPGTRLTVT.

The chain recombines TRBV20-1 with TRBJ1-1; D is unresolved. The V and J ends lost 5 bases and 1 base respectively, with 5 bases between them. The CDR3 covers 11 residues. Per germline, CDR1 DFQATT and CDR2 SNEGSKA (reference sequence). CDR3 nucleotides: TGCAGTGCTTCAACGAACACTGAAGCTTTCTTT. Translation gives CSASTNTEAFF.